Shown below are 17 T cell receptor beta chains from a single sample sequenced in a study of CXCR3-negative and CXCR3-positive naive CD8 T cells (dated by TCRdb to the late 2010s). Overall results and qualifications from the work: Compared with CXCR3-negative naive cells, CXCR3-positive naive cells had TRB CDR3s with higher hydrophobicity (lower Kidera factor 4), lower energy, and higher strength and volume indices.

These receptors' antigens are unknown. Sequencing took place on a NextSeq 550. The Human TCR Profiling Kit (MiLaboratory) was used to prepare UMI-labeled 5' RACE TRB cDNA libraries. The reads went through TCRdb reprocessing, and each CDR3 protein sequence gets one entry with no DNA. The data table for this sample lists more than 70,000 distinct CDR3 sequences. The ten most abundant clones make up roughly 0.59% of the sample. Sequencing input: naive CXCR3+ CD8+ T cells from blood. In the paper's terms, the cell subset or site label means: CD45RO-CCR7+CD27+CD95- naive CD8+ T cells expressing CXCR3 (TNR3+). Every receptor here comes from a human donor in good health. Some clones in this sample may be carry-over from other donors' samples.

The chain links TRBV9 to TRBJ2-1; TCRdb selects TRBD1, and the lack of DNA leaves this call unchecked. The CDR3 consists of 15 residues. Germline CDR1 is SGDLS and CDR2 is YYNGEE. CDR3 protein: CASSQAGAIYNEQFF.

V is TRBV28 and J is TRBJ1-6. The CDR3 covers 16 residues. Per germline, CDR1 MDHEN and CDR2 SYDVKM. CDR3 residues: CASSRIFEINNSPLHF.

The V gene is TRBV28, the J gene TRBJ2-1; TCRdb's D call, TRBD2, is unchecked because there is no DNA. In germline, CDR1 is MDHEN, CDR2 SYDVKM. The CDR3 length is 13 residues. CDR3 region: CASSLVEGTEQFF.

The genes are TRBV6-4 and TRBJ2-6. The CDR3 totals 14 residues. Germline CDR1 and CDR2: MRHNA and SNTAGT. This CDR3 reads CASSVSSGANVLTF.

V gene TRBV4-1 combines with J gene TRBJ2-1. The CDR3 consists of 13 residues. The germline V gene encodes CDR1 MGHRA and CDR2 YSYEKL. The CDR3 here is CASSQVNANEQFF.

The chain has TRBV7-6 and TRBJ2-2; there is no DNA to check the TCRdb D call of TRBD2. The CDR3 loop spans 14 amino acids. The V gene's germline CDR1 is SGHVS and CDR2 FNYEAQ. This CDR3 is CASSSGEGTGELFF.

The chain is built from TRBV28 and TRBJ1-3; lacking DNA, the TRBD1 call made by TCRdb goes unchecked. This CDR3 contains 17 residues. Germline V gene sequence: CDR1 MDHEN, CDR2 SYDVKM. Here the CDR3 reads CASSLPGDRHSGNTIYF.

The CDR3 reads CASSLAGTYSYNEQFF. The V call is TRBV12-3 or TRBV12-4, the J call TRBJ2-1; TCRdb gives TRBD2 as the D gene, but with no DNA this cannot be confirmed. This CDR3 is 16 amino acids long.

The J gene is TRBJ2-1, the V gene TRBV7-8; with no DNA, the TCRdb D assignment of TRBD1 cannot be verified. There are 12 residues in the CDR3. Per germline, CDR1 SGHVS and CDR2 FQNEAQ. This CDR3 is CASNGPGDEQFF.

The CDR3 here is CASSTGDSTDTQYF. V gene TRBV28 combines with J gene TRBJ2-3; the D gene TCRdb calls, TRBD1, cannot be checked with no DNA. The length of the CDR3 is 14 residues. Germline V gene sequence: CDR1 MDHEN, CDR2 SYDVKM.

The chain uses TRBV7-2 and TRBJ1-1; no DNA is available, so the TRBD1 call from TCRdb remains unchecked. Germline V lookup: CDR1 SGHTA, CDR2 FQGNSA. The CDR3 covers 14 residues. The CDR3 loop is CASSLGTGNTEAFF.

The chain joins TRBV7-2 to TRBJ2-7; TCRdb's D call, TRBD1, is unchecked because there is no DNA. There are 14 residues in the CDR3. Per germline, CDR1 SGHTA and CDR2 FQGNSA. The CDR3 sequence is CASSPGTHPGRQYF.

The chain joins TRBV29-1 to TRBJ2-7; the D gene TCRdb calls, TRBD1, cannot be checked with no DNA. The CDR3 runs to 13 residues. Germline assignment: CDR1 SQVTM and CDR2 ANQGSEA. The chain's CDR3 is CSGWDGDPYEQYF.

This chain links TRBV6-2 or TRBV6-3 with TRBJ2-6; TCRdb's D call, TRBD1, is unchecked because there is no DNA. Germline V CDR1 and CDR2: MNHEY, SVGEGT. The length of the CDR3 is 15 residues. This CDR3 is CASIDRISGANVLTF.

This chain links TRBV7-8 with TRBJ2-1; TCRdb reports TRBD2, a call that lacks DNA to check it against. In germline, CDR1 is SGHVS, CDR2 FQNEAQ. The CDR3 runs to 17 residues. This CDR3 is CASSPGLAGELNNEQFF.

This chain connects TRBV6-5 to TRBJ2-7; the TRBD2 assignment by TCRdb is unverifiable without DNA. The length of the CDR3 is 16 residues. CDR1 is MNHEY, CDR2 SVGAGI, per germline. CDR3 amino acids: CASSYSGLAETYEQYF.

This rearrangement joins TRBV7-3 to TRBJ2-1; there is no DNA to check the TCRdb D call of TRBD2. Germline values: CDR1 SGHTA, CDR2 FQGTGA. The length of the CDR3 is 16 residues. CDR3: CASSLEASGGYNEQFF.